This T cell receptor (beta chain) was sequenced in a study of T cell responses to AZD1222 COVID-19 vaccine. As for the study in general: Second-dose intervals near 4 or 12 weeks were combined. The study, taken as a whole, reports: Donors skewed white British and female; clonal diversity was possibly underestimated.

J lost 6 bases, V lost 5 bases, and 7 bases had no gene match. The germline CDR1 and CDR2 sequences are WSHSY and SAAADI. CDR3 length: 14 residues. Some clones are missing from TCRdb's copy, which holds only in-frame ones; the method was immunoSEQ multiplex PCR. Of around 150,000 clones in the sample, 84% were seen once. On this clone itself: Its cognate antigen is unknown.

The origin of this receptor is an adult in good health. The rearrangement joins TRBV10-2 to TRBJ1-5, with 7 bases aligning to TRBD1. The material was peripheral blood, obtained on day 0 of AZD1222 vaccination. The CDR3 DNA reads TGCGCCAGCAGTACAGGGGTCGGTGGTCAGCCCCAGCATTTT. The encoded protein is CASSTGVGGQPQHF.